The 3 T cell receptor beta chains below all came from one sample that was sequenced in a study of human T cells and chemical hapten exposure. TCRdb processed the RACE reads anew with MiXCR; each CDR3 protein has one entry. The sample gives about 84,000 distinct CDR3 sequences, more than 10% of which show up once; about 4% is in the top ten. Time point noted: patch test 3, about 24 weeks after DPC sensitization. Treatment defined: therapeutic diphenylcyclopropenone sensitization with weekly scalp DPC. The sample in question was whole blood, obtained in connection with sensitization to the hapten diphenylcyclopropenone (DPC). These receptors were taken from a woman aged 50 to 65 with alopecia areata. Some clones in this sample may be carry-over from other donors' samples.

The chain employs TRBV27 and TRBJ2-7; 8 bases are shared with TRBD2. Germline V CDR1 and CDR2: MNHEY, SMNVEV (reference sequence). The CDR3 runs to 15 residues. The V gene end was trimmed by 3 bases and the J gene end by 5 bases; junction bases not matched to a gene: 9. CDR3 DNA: TGTGCCAGCAGTTTCCTCCCGGGGGGGCGCGACGAGCAGTACTTC. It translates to CASSFLPGGRDEQYF.

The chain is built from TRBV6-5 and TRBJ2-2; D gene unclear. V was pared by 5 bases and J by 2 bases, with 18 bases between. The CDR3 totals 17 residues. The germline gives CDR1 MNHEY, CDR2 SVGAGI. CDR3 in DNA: TGTGCCAGCAGTGCCAATTTCTGGGTCCTTAACACCGGGGAGCTGTTTTTT. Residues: CASSANFWVLNTGELFF.

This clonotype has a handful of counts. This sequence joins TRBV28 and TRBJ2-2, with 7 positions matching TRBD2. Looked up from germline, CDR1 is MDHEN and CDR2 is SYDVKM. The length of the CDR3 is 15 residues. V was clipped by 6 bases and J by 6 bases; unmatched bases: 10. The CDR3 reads CASSRAGDVAGELFF. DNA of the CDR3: TGTGCCAGCAGCCGGGCGGGGGACGTCGCCGGGGAGCTGTTTTTT. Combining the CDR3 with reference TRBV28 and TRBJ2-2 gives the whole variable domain DVKVTQSSRYLVKRTGEKVFLECVQDMDHENMFWYRQDPGLGLRLIYFSYDVKMKEKGDIPEGYSVSREKKERFSLILESASTNQTSMYLCASSRAGDVAGELFFGEGSRLTVL.